Shown below are 27 T cell receptor beta chains from a single sample sequenced in a study of T-cell reconstitution after alpha-beta-depleted transplantation in children. Unique molecular identifiers were incorporated into the prepared TCRbeta library. TCRdb reanalysed the PCR reads using MiXCR and keeps one entry per CDR3 protein. The sample holds approximately 150,000 distinct CDR3 sequences, 8% to 10% seen once. The sample was PBMCs, mostly from graft donor cells, taken 180 days after TCRalphabeta/CD19-depleted stem cell transplant. Source of these receptors: a female patient aged 2 to 10 who had a stem cell transplant for congenital amegakaryocytic thrombocytopenia, so the T cells may come from the graft donor.

There are many counts of this clonotype. DNA of the CDR3: TGCGCCAGCAGCCAAGTCACGAGCGCCCTGAACACTGAAGCTTTCTTT. Amino acids: CASSQVTSALNTEAFF. This chain joins TRBV4-1 and TRBJ1-1; no reliable D call. This CDR3 contains 16 residues. Germline CDR1 MGHRA, CDR2 YSYEKL. Trimming cost V 1 base and J 0 bases, with 12 bases left between them.

This clonotype has a count of ten or more. The rearrangement uses TRBV20-1 and TRBJ2-5; 9 bases are shared with TRBD2. CDR1 DFQATT and CDR2 SNEGSKA come from the germline V gene (reference sequence). This CDR3 region has 14 residues. Losses at the gene ends were 5 bases for V and 4 bases for J; bases not matched to a gene: 8. The CDR3, as DNA: TGCAGTGCTTCCGGGACTAGCTTGTTAGAGACCCAGTACTTC. Translating gives CSASGTSLLETQYF.

This clonotype was counted at least ten times. The CDR3 sequence: CSVRKRDKNYEQYF. DNA of the CDR3: TGCAGTGTCAGGAAACGGGACAAAAACTACGAGCAGTACTTC. The rearrangement uses TRBV20-1 and TRBJ2-7, with D maybe TRBD1 (6 bases). V lost 7 bases and J lost 3, with 19 bases in between. CDR1 and CDR2 (germline): DFQATT, SNEGSKA (reference sequence). The CDR3 contains 14 residues.

This clonotype was recorded many times. The genes are TRBV4-2 and TRBJ1-2, with 8 bases identical to TRBD1. The CDR3 spans 15 residues. Trimming removed 0 bases from V and 10 bases from J; junction bases left unmatched: 10. Germline values: CDR1 LGHNA, CDR2 YNFKEQ. This CDR3 reads CASSQDPGDRGDYTF. In nucleotides, the CDR3 is TGTGCCAGCAGCCAAGATCCAGGCGACAGGGGAGACTACACCTTC.

This clonotype showed up many times. The J gene is TRBJ1-1, the V gene TRBV28; D might be TRBD1 (5 bases). The V gene lost 2 bases and the J gene lost 4 bases, with 8 bases spanning the gap. Germline CDR1 and CDR2: MDHEN and SYDVKM. CDR3 length: 13 residues. The DNA of the CDR3 is TGTGCCAGCAGTTTAGGGGGGTTCACTGAAGCTTTCTTT. It encodes CASSLGGFTEAFF.

The chain links TRBV29-1 to TRBJ2-2; TRBD2 aligns across 7 bases. The CDR3 has 17 amino acids. The germline V gene has CDR1 SQVTM and CDR2 ANQGSEA. V was clipped by 0 bases and J by 0 bases; unmatched bases: 7. CDR3 nucleotides: TGCAGCGTTGAAGATCTGGCGGGAGCCACGAACACCGGGGAGCTGTTTTTT. Protein: CSVEDLAGATNTGELFF.

This clonotype was picked up many times. The chain joins TRBV29-1 to TRBJ1-2; TRBD1 might be the D (6 bases). V was cut by 0 bases and J by 0 bases, with 14 bases left in between. Germline V CDR1 and CDR2: SQVTM, ANQGSEA. This CDR3 is 16 amino acids long. The CDR3 DNA reads as TGCAGCGTTGAAGATAGAGGGACATTTACTAACTATGGCTACACCTTC. Protein product: CSVEDRGTFTNYGYTF.

This clonotype was seen only a few times. The CDR3 reads CASSSTGGRFEAFF. CDR3 sequence (DNA): TGTGCCAGCAGCAGCACGGGGGGCAGATTTGAAGCTTTCTTT. The chain employs TRBV5-4 and TRBJ1-1; the D gene is possibly TRBD1 (6 bases). The CDR3 extends over 14 amino acids. V lost 4 bases, J lost 7 bases, and 17 bases lay in between. Germline lookup yields CDR1 SGHNT and CDR2 YYREEE (reference sequence).

This clonotype was seen a few times. The chain is built from TRBV4-2 and TRBJ2-5; possible D gene TRBD1, 6 bases. V was clipped by 4 bases and J by 5 bases, with 20 bases between them. CDR1 is LGHNA and CDR2 is YNFKEQ in the germline V gene. CDR3 length: 16 residues. The CDR3 DNA follows: TGTGCCAGCAGCCCTCTTGGGGTCACAGGGCGCGAGACCCAGTACTTC. It is translated as CASSPLGVTGRETQYF.

The rearrangement links TRBV10-3 to TRBJ2-7; a weak D match, TRBD1 (8 bases). Germline values: CDR1 ENHRY, CDR2 SYGVKD. The CDR3 loop spans 15 amino acids. The V end was cut by 11 bases, the J end by 3 bases, with 23 bases between. The CDR3 sequence is CAVQGASGTRYEQYF. CDR3 bases: TGTGCCGTCCAGGGGGCTAGCGGAACTCGCTACGAGCAGTACTTC.

The chain combines TRBV5-1 with TRBJ1-2, with TRBD1 matching 8 bases. Germline CDR1 reads SGHRS; CDR2 reads YFSETQ. Germline trimming cut 8 bases from V and 7 bases from J; bases unmatched to any gene: 13. This CDR3 has 14 residues. This CDR3 is CASSSTGTGGGYTF. The CDR3 DNA reads TGCGCCAGTTCTTCTACCGGGACAGGAGGTGGCTACACCTTC.

This clonotype was observed a few times. The chain joins TRBV5-1 to TRBJ1-3; D unclear. V gave up 5 bases and J gave up 0 bases, with 12 bases separating them. The CDR3 has 15 amino acids. Germline CDR1 SGHRS, CDR2 YFSETQ. DNA of the CDR3: TGCGCCAGCAGAAGAGACGGTAGCTCTGGAAACACCATATATTTT. This encodes CASRRDGSSGNTIYF. Using reference TRBV5-1 and TRBJ1-3 for the parts outside the CDR3, the full variable domain is KAGVTQTPRYLIKTRGQQVTLSCSPISGHRSVSWYQQTPGQGLQFLFEYFSETQRNKGNFPGRFSGRQFSNSRSEMNVSTLELGDSALYLCASRRDGSSGNTIYFGEGSWLTVV.

In the case of this clonotype: The germline gene is not matched at one end of the junction; a read error may be the cause. The J gene is TRBJ2-1, the V gene TRBV20-1, with unresolved D. The CDR3 runs 11 residues. Per the germline V gene, CDR1 is DFQATT and CDR2 is SNEGSKA (reference sequence). Here the CDR3 DNA reads TGCAGTGCCAGTAACTTTAATGACCAGTTCTTC. Its protein product is CSASNFNDQFF.

This clonotype was seen ten or more times. This chain joins TRBV7-2 and TRBJ2-7; no clear D gene. CDR3 length: 17 residues. V shed 3 bases and J shed 2 bases, with 20 bases lying between them. CDR1 is SGHTA and CDR2 is FQGNSA in the germline V gene. The CDR3 DNA sequence: TGTGCCAGCAGCTTCTATACAGCAGGCCAGTTAACCTACGAGCAGTACTTC. Translated, it gives CASSFYTAGQLTYEQYF.

V gene TRBV12-3 or TRBV12-4 combines with J gene TRBJ2-1; no definite D call. V lost 6 bases and J 7 bases, leaving 7 bases between the germline ends. The CDR3 totals 11 residues. CDR3 loop: CASRVNNEQFF. The CDR3 nucleotides are TGTGCCAGCAGAGTCAATAATGAGCAGTTCTTC.

As to this clonotype: One end of the junction varies from germline; a read error may be responsible. The chain uses TRBV27 and TRBJ1-5; D is perhaps TRBD1 (5 bases). This CDR3 is 9 amino acids long. Germline V gives CDR1 MNHEY, CDR2 SMNVEV (reference sequence). The CDR3 nucleotides are TGTGCCAGCAGTCCTCTAGGGGATTTT. Its protein is CASSPLGDF.

Here the CDR3 reads CASSERRGGGTEAFF. CDR3 sequence (DNA): TGTGCCAGCAGTGAACGTCGGGGGGGAGGCACTGAAGCTTTCTTT. The chain is built from TRBV6-1 and TRBJ1-1; TRBD1 is a possible D gene (5 bases). The CDR3 has 15 amino acids. Trimming took off 2 bases at V and 4 bases at J, with 14 bases between the two ends. Germline CDR1 reads MNHNS; CDR2 reads SASEGT.

The chain is built from TRBV4-1 and TRBJ1-6, with D possibly TRBD1 on 5 matching bases. Germline CDR1 MGHRA, CDR2 YSYEKL. This CDR3 is 16 amino acids long. V lost 2 bases to trimming and J lost 10 bases, with 18 bases between them. The CDR3 DNA is TGCGCCAGCAGCCAACCGTGGGGAGGGGTGCACTCACCCCTCCACTTT. The encoded protein is CASSQPWGGVHSPLHF.

The sample holds one count of this clonotype. This sequence joins TRBV29-1 and TRBJ2-3, with D maybe TRBD2 (5 bases). This CDR3 region has 12 residues. The ends were cut back, 3 bases at V and 4 bases at J, with 8 bases in the middle. Germline V gives CDR1 SQVTM, CDR2 ANQGSEA. The CDR3, as DNA: TGCAGCGTTGAGGGAGAGCCAGATACGCAGTATTTT. This sequence encodes CSVEGEPDTQYF.

This clonotype was detected a few times. The J gene is TRBJ2-7, the V gene TRBV18, with 7 positions matching TRBD1. With V trimmed by 2 bases and J by 3 bases, 4 bases remained unmatched. CDR1 and CDR2 (germline): KGHSH, LQKENI. The CDR3 spans 14 residues. The CDR3 region has the DNA TGTGCCAGCTCACCAAGTTCAGGGGGCTACGAGCAGTACTTC. This sequence encodes CASSPSSGGYEQYF.

Only a few counts were recorded for this clonotype. The rearrangement links TRBV10-3 to TRBJ2-1, with 9 nucleotides matching TRBD2. This CDR3 has 15 residues. Germline-derived CDR1 and CDR2 are ENHRY and SYGVKD. Losses at the gene ends were 4 bases for V and 7 bases for J; bases not matched to a gene: 8. CDR3 protein: CAISAVAGEGNEQFF. The CDR3 DNA sequence: TGTGCCATCAGTGCCGTAGCGGGAGAGGGGAATGAGCAGTTCTTC.

This clonotype has more than one count but fewer than ten. This chain links TRBV12-3 or TRBV12-4 with TRBJ2-5, with 9 bases lining up with TRBD1. This CDR3 is built from 15 residues. V lost 5 bases, J lost 3 bases, and 7 bases stayed unmatched. CDR3 loop: CASSLGTGLEETQYF. The CDR3 nucleotides read TGTGCCAGCAGTCTCGGGACAGGGCTGGAAGAGACCCAGTACTTC.

The sample holds a few counts of this clonotype. The rearrangement joins TRBV20-1 to TRBJ2-6; D remains ambiguous. The CDR3 covers 16 residues. Germline values: CDR1 DFQATT, CDR2 SNEGSKA (reference sequence). V lost 3 bases, J lost 0 bases, and 12 bases lay in between. The CDR3 region is CSASLAASSGANVLTF. The CDR3 region has the DNA TGCAGTGCTAGCCTTGCGGCCTCCTCTGGGGCCAACGTCCTGACTTTC.

This clonotype was seen ten or more times. V and J are TRBV20-1 and TRBJ2-7, with 8 positions matching TRBD2. Germline lookup yields CDR1 DFQATT and CDR2 SNEGSKA (reference sequence). This CDR3 is built from 15 residues. Trimming cost V 3 bases and J 6 bases; bases outside gene matches: 13. For the CDR3, the DNA is TGCAGTGCTAGTCCCAAAGGGACTAGTACACCCGAGCAGTACTTC. It is translated as CSASPKGTSTPEQYF.

The chain uses TRBV20-1 and TRBJ1-2; D perhaps matches TRBD1 (5 bases). V lost 5 bases and J lost 8, with 18 bases in between. Germline V gives CDR1 DFQATT, CDR2 SNEGSKA (reference sequence). This CDR3 spans 13 amino acids. CDR3 amino acids: CSAGSGGVGGYTF. The CDR3 DNA reads TGCAGTGCTGGGAGCGGGGGGGTGGGAGGCTACACCTTC.

This clonotype was seen repeatedly, ten times or more. The J gene is TRBJ2-2, the V gene TRBV19; 13 bases map to TRBD2. With V trimmed by 6 bases and J by 6 bases, 4 bases remained unmatched. CDR1 and CDR2 from the germline V gene are LNHDA and SQIVND (reference sequence). The CDR3 contains 15 residues. The CDR3 sequence is CASRGLAGASGELFF. As DNA, the CDR3 is TGTGCCAGTAGAGGACTAGCGGGAGCTTCCGGGGAGCTGTTTTTT.

In this sample, this clonotype turned up many times. This sequence joins TRBV6-5 and TRBJ2-3, with D maybe TRBD2 (5 bases). The CDR3 is made up of 14 amino acids. Between the trimmed V and J ends, which lost 2 bases and 0 bases, there was a span of 6 bases. The germline CDR1 and CDR2 sequences are MNHEY and SVGAGI. The CDR3 loop reads CASSYTGSTDTQYF. The CDR3 DNA is TGTGCCAGCAGTTACACGGGAAGCACAGATACGCAGTATTTT.